The 6 T cell receptor beta chains listed next were all sequenced from one sample in a study of blood T cell repertoires in COVID-19. Clones were sequenced by immunoSEQ multiplex PCR, and TCRdb holds only the in-frame ones, with some missing. The sample has about 160,000 clones; roughly 84% are singletons. The sample taken for sequencing was peripheral blood. These receptors were obtained from a man aged 18 to 35 with active or convalescent COVID-19.

This clone was seen just once. The chain has TRBV18 and TRBJ1-2; D not resolved. V lost 2 bases, J lost 7 bases, and 14 bases lay in between. CDR3 length: 14 amino acids. The germline gives CDR1 KGHSH, CDR2 LQKENI. The CDR3 region has the DNA TGTGCCAGCTCACCAACCGTCTCTCATAGTGGCTACACCTTC. This sequence encodes CASSPTVSHSGYTF.

The chain has TRBV6-5 and TRBJ2-7, with unresolved D. This CDR3 contains 11 residues. Germline CDR1 reads MNHEY; CDR2 reads SVGAGI. Trimming cost V 6 bases and J 5 bases, with 8 bases left between them. The CDR3 is CASSNQNEQYF. The CDR3 region has the DNA TGTGCCAGCAGCAATCAAAACGAGCAGTACTTC.

J is TRBJ2-1 and V is TRBV11-2; 9 bases fit TRBD1. Germline loops: CDR1 SGHAT, CDR2 FQNNGV. V shed 4 bases and J 7 bases; nucleotides not matched to a gene: 5. This CDR3 spans 14 amino acids. CDR3 coding DNA: TGTGCCAGCAGCTCGACAGGGGGTAATAATGAGCAGTTCTTC. Protein: CASSSTGGNNEQFF.

The chain is built from TRBV19 and TRBJ1-5; D may be TRBD1 (5 bases). Trimming took off 7 bases at V and 4 bases at J, with 20 bases between the two ends. CDR3 size: 16 residues. The germline CDR1 and CDR2 sequences are LNHDA and SQIVND (reference sequence). CDR3 coding DNA: TGTGCCAGTATCCTGGACGGGACTCGAGCTAATCAGCCCCAGCATTTT. Translating it yields CASILDGTRANQPQHF. The entire variable domain, with the rest obtained from reference TRBV19 and TRBJ1-5, is as follows: DGGITQSPKYLFRKEGQNVTLSCEQNLNHDAMYWYRQDPGQGLRLIYYSQIVNDFQKGDIAEGYSVSREKKESFPLTVTSAQKNPTAFYLCASILDGTRANQPQHFGDGTRLSIL.

The chain has TRBV5-6 and TRBJ2-3; D remains unclear. Trimming cost V 1 base and J 3 bases, with 15 bases left between them. Germline CDR1 is SGHDT and CDR2 is YYEEEE. The CDR3 is made up of 16 amino acids. CDR3 residues: CASSLMTALGTDTQYF. For the CDR3, the DNA is TGTGCCAGCAGCTTGATGACTGCCCTCGGGACAGATACGCAGTATTTT. The full variable domain, completed using reference TRBV5-6 and TRBJ2-3, is DAGVTQSPTHLIKTRGQQVTLRCSPKSGHDTVSWYQQALGQGPQFIFQYYEEEERQRGNFPDRFSGHQFPNYSSELNVNALLLGDSALYLCASSLMTALGTDTQYFGPGTRLTVL.

In its sample, this clone was seen once. The chain carries TRBV6-5 and TRBJ1-4; possible D gene TRBD1, 5 bases. V was cut by 0 bases and J by 6 bases, with 11 bases left in between. The CDR3 extends over 15 amino acids. Germline-derived CDR1 and CDR2 are MNHEY and SVGAGI. The CDR3 here is CASSYSGRRDEKLFF. In nucleotides, the CDR3 is TGTGCCAGCAGTTACTCGGGGCGAAGGGATGAAAAACTGTTTTTT.